The next 5 T cell receptor beta chains were all read from a single sample in a study of blood T cell repertoires in COVID-19 (TCRdb year 2020). Preparation of the library involved the immunoSEQ multiplex PCR assay. This immuneACCESS table, as held by TCRdb, lists in-frame sequences with V and J called but not all clones. Of the missing ones, under half trace to an unresolved V gene in checked studies; the others have no known cause. The sample records fewer than 350,000 clones, 85% to 90% of which are singletons. The ten largest clones capture just over 1% of the sample. Sequencing was done on a sample of PBMCs or T cells enriched from blood (not recorded which). The receptors come from a woman aged 25-40 years who had been exposed to COVID-19.

The V call is TRBV30, the J call TRBJ2-7, with a weak D call TRBD2 (6 bases). Per the germline V gene, CDR1 is GTSNPN and CDR2 is SVGIG (reference sequence). The CDR3 extends over 13 amino acids. V was cut by 2 bases and J by 1 base, with 9 bases left in between. In DNA form, the CDR3 reads TGTGCCTGGAGTTTGGGACTGTCCTACGAGCAGTACTTC. Its protein is CAWSLGLSYEQYF.

V is TRBV19 and J is TRBJ1-5, with TRBD1 matching over 12 bases. The CDR3 runs 16 residues. V shed 5 bases, J shed 7 bases, and the junction held 9 bases outside the gene matches. The germline V gene has CDR1 LNHDA and CDR2 SQIVND (reference sequence). CDR3 sequence reads: CASSSPGQGAQQPQHF. CDR3 DNA: TGTGCCAGTAGTTCACCGGGACAGGGGGCTCAACAGCCCCAGCATTTT. Using reference TRBV19 and TRBJ1-5 for the parts outside the CDR3, the full variable domain is DGGITQSPKYLFRKEGQNVTLSCEQNLNHDAMYWYRQDPGQGLRLIYYSQIVNDFQKGDIAEGYSVSREKKESFPLTVTSAQKNPTAFYLCASSSPGQGAQQPQHFGDGTRLSIL.

About this clone itself: Possible read error: a much larger clone is one base away. The rearrangement links TRBV5-6 to TRBJ2-7, with D hard to call. Germline V gene lookup returns CDR1 SGHDT and CDR2 YYEEEE. CDR3 length: 12 residues. Trimming took off 3 bases at V and 0 bases at J, with 4 bases between the two ends. The CDR3: CASSWSSYEQYF. The CDR3 DNA sequence: TGTGCCAGCAGCTGGAGCTCCTACGAGCAGTACTTC.

J is TRBJ2-3 and V is TRBV10-3; 10 nucleotides align to TRBD2. The J segment lost 6 bases and the V segment lost 0 bases, leaving 3 bases of the junction unmatched. Germline values: CDR1 ENHRY, CDR2 SYGVKD. This CDR3 region has 15 residues. CDR3 region: CAISESALAGDTQYF. The DNA of the CDR3 is TGTGCCATCAGTGAGTCTGCACTAGCGGGGGATACGCAGTATTTT.

The genes are TRBV12-5 and TRBJ1-5, with TRBD1 matching 9 bases. Germline V gives CDR1 LGHNT, CDR2 FRNRAP. The CDR3 sequence is 21 residues long. The junction had 20 bases not matched to a gene; V was cut back by 4 bases and J by 1 base. The CDR3 loop is CASGSPSKPGQGNSSNQPQHF. CDR3 in DNA: TGTGCTAGTGGTTCCCCCTCCAAACCGGGACAGGGAAATTCGAGCAATCAGCCCCAGCATTTT.